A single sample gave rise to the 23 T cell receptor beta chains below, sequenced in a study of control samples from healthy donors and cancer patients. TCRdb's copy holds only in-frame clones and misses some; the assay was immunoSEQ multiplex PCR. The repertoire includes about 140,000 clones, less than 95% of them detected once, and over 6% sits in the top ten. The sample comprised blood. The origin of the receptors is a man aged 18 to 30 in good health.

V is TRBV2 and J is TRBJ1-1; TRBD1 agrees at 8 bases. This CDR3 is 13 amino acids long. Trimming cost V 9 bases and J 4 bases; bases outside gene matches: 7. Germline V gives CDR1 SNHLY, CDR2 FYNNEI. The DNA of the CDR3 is TGTGCCAGTCCCGGACAGGGTGGCACTGAAGCTTTCTTT. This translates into CASPGQGGTEAFF. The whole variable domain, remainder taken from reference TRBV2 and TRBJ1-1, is EPEVTQTPSHQVTQMGQEVILRCVPISNHLYFYWYRQILGQKVEFLVSFYNNEISEKSEIFDDQFSVERPDGSNFTLKIRSTKLEDSAMYFCASPGQGGTEAFFGQGTRLTVV.

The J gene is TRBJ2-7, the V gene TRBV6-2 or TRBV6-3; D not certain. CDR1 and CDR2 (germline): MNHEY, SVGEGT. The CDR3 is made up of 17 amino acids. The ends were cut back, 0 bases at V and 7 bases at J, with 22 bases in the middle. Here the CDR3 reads CASSYSSISKVVWEQYF. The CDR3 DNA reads TGTGCCAGCAGTTACTCGAGTATTTCTAAGGTGGTTTGGGAGCAGTACTTC.

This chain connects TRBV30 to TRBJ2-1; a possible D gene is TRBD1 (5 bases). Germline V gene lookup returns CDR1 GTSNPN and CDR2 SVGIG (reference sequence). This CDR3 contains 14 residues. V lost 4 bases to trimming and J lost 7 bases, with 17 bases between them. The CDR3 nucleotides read TGTGCCTGGAATTCAGGACAAGGGTCGAATGAGCAGTTCTTC. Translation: CAWNSGQGSNEQFF.

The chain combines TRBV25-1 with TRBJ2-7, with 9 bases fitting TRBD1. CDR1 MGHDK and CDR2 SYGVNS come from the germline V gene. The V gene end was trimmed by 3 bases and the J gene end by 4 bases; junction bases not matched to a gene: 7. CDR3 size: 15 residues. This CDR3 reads CASSDMDRGWYEQYF. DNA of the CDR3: TGTGCCAGCAGTGACATGGACAGGGGCTGGTACGAGCAGTACTTC.

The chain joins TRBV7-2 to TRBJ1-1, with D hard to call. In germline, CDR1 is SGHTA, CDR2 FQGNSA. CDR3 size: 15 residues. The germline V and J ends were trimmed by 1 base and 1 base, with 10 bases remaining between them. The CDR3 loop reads CASSLVGSPNTEAFF. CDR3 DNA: TGTGCCAGCAGCTTAGTAGGGAGCCCGAACACTGAAGCTTTCTTT.

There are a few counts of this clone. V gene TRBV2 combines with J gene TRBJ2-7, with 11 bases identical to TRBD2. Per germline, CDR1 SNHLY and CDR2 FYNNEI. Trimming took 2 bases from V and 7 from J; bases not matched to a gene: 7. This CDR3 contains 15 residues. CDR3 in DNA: TGTGCCAGCAGTGAACCCCCTAGCGGGGGGAGTGAGCAGTACTTC. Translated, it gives CASSEPPSGGSEQYF. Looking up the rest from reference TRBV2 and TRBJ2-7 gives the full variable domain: EPEVTQTPSHQVTQMGQEVILRCVPISNHLYFYWYRQILGQKVEFLVSFYNNEISEKSEIFDDQFSVERPDGSNFTLKIRSTKLEDSAMYFCASSEPPSGGSEQYFGPGTRLTVT.

CDR3 DNA: TGTGCCAGCAGTTACTCGGGGACAGCCTATGGCTACACCTTC. Translated, it gives CASSYSGTAYGYTF. The chain couples TRBV6-2 or TRBV6-3 to TRBJ1-2; the match to TRBD1 covers 7 bases. With 0 bases clipped from V and 4 bases from J, the junction kept 2 bases outside the gene matches. The CDR3 spans 14 residues. CDR1 MNHEY and CDR2 SVGEGT come from the germline V gene.

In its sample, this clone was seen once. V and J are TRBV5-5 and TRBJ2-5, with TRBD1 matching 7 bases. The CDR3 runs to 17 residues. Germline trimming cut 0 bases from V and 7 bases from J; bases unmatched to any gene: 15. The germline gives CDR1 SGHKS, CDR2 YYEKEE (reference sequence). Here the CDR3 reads CASSLDIAAGTEVTQYF. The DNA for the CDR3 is TGTGCCAGCAGCTTGGATATAGCCGCCGGGACAGAGGTGACCCAGTACTTC.

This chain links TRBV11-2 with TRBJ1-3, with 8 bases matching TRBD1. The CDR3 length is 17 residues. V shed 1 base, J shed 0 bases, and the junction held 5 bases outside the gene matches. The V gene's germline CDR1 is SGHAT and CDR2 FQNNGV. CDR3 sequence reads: CASSLGTGSYSGNTIYF. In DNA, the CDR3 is TGTGCCAGCAGCTTAGGGACAGGGTCTTACTCTGGAAACACCATATATTTT.

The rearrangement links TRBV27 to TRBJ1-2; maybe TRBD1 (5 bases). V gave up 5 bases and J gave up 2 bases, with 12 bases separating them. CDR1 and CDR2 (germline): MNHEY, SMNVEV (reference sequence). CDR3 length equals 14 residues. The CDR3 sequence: CASSPMTENYGYTF. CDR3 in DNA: TGTGCCAGCAGTCCGATGACAGAAAACTATGGCTACACCTTC.

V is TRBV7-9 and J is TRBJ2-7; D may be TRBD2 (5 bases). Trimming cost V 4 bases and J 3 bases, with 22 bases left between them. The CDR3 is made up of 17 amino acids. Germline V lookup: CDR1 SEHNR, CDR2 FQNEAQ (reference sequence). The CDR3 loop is CASSYHLDAKGVYEQYF. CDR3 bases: TGTGCCAGCAGCTACCACCTTGATGCAAAGGGAGTCTACGAGCAGTACTTC.

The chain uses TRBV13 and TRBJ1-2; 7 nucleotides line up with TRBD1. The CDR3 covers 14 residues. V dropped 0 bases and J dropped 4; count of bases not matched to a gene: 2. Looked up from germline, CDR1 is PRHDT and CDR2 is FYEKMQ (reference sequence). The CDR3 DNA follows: TGTGCCAGCAGCTTAGGGGGGACAGTCTATGGCTACACCTTC. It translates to CASSLGGTVYGYTF.

CDR3 bases: TGTGCCAGCAGCCCGAATCTCACGGGACAGGGGACTGGGGCCAACGTCCTGACTTTC. Protein sequence: CASSPNLTGQGTGANVLTF. V gene TRBV6-2 or TRBV6-3 combines with J gene TRBJ2-6; TRBD1 matches 10 bases. The germline V gene encodes CDR1 MNHEY and CDR2 SVGEGT. The CDR3 sequence is 19 residues long. V lost 6 bases, J lost 2 bases, and 13 bases stayed unmatched.

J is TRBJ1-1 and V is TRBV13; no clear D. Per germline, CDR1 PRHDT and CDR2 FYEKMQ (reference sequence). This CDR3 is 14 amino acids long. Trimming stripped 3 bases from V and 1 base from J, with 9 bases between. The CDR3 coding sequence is TGTGCCAGCAGCTTCGACACCCAGAACACTGAAGCTTTCTTT. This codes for CASSFDTQNTEAFF.

The CDR3 region is CASSQRGFSYEQYF. The CDR3 bases are TGTGCCAGCAGCCAACGGGGCTTCTCCTACGAGCAGTACTTC. J is TRBJ2-7 and V is TRBV6-5, with D perhaps given as TRBD1 or TRBD2 (5 bases each). The germline V and J ends were trimmed by 6 bases and 0 bases, with 12 bases remaining between them. This CDR3 spans 14 amino acids. CDR1 is MNHEY, CDR2 SVGAGI, per germline.

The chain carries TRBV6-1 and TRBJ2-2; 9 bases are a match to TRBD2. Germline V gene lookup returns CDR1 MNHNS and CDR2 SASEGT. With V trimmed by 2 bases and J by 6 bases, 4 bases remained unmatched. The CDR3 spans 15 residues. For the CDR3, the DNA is TGTGCCAGCAGTGAACTAGCGGGGTGGGCCGGGGAGCTGTTTTTT. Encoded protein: CASSELAGWAGELFF.

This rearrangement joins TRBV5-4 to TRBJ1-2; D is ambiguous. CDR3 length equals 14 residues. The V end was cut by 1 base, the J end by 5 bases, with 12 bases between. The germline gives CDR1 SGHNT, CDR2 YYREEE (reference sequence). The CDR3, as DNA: TGTGCCAGCAGCTTGCTAGAGCGGAATTATGGCTACACCTTC. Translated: CASSLLERNYGYTF.

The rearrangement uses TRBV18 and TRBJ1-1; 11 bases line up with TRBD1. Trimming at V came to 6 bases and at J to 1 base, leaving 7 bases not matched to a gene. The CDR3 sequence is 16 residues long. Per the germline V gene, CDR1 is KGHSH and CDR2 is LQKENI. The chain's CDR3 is CASSPRDRGRNTEAFF. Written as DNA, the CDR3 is TGTGCCAGCTCCCCTCGGGACAGGGGGAGGAACACTGAAGCTTTCTTT. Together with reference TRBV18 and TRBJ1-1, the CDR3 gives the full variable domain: NAGVMQNPRHLVRRRGQEARLRCSPMKGHSHVYWYRQLPEEGLKFMVYLQKENIIDESGMPKERFSAEFPKEGPSILRIQQVVRGDSAAYFCASSPRDRGRNTEAFFGQGTRLTVV.

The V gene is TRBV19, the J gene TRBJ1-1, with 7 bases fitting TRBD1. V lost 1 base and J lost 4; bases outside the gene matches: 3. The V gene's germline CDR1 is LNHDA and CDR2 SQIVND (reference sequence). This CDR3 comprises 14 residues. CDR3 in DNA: TGTGCCAGTAGTATAGTAGGGGGCGGCACTGAAGCTTTCTTT. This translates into CASSIVGGGTEAFF.

DNA of the CDR3: TGTGCCAGTAGTTCGGGACGGAGCAATCAGCCCCAGCATTTT. Its translation: CASSSGRSNQPQHF. The chain recombines TRBV19 with TRBJ1-5; D might be TRBD1 (5 bases). The CDR3 covers 14 residues. The V and J ends lost 5 bases and 1 base respectively, with 9 bases between them. Germline CDR1 and CDR2: LNHDA and SQIVND (reference sequence).

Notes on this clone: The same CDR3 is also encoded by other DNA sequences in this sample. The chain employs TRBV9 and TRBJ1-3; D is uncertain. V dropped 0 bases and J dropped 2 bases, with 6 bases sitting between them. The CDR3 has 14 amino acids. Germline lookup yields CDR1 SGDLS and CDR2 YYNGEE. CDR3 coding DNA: TGTGCCAGCAGCGTAGAAGGGACTGGAAACACCATATATTTT. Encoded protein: CASSVEGTGNTIYF.

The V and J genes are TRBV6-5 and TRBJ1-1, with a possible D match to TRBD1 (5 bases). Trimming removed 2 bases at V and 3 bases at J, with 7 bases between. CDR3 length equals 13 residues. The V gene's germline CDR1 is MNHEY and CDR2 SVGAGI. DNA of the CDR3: TGTGCCAGCAGTTACGCAGGGTACACTGAAGCTTTCTTT. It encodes CASSYAGYTEAFF.

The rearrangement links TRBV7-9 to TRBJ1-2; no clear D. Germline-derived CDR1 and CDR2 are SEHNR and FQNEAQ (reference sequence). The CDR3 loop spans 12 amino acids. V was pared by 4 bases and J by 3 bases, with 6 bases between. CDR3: CASSSGDYGYTF. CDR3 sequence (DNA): TGTGCCAGCAGCTCCGGGGACTATGGCTACACCTTC.